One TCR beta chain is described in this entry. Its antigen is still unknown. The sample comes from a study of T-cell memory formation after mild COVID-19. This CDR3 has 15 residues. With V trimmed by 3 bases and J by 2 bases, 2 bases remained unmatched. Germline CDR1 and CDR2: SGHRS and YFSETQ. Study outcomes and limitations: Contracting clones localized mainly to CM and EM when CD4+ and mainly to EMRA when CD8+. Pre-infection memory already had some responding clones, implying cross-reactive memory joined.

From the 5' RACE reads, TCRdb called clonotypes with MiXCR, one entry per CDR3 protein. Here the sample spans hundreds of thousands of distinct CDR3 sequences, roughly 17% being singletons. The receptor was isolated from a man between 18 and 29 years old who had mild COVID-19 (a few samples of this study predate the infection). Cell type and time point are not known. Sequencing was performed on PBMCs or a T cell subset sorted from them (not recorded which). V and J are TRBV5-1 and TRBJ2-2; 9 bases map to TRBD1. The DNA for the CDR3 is TGCGCCAGCAGCTCGGGACAGGGTAACACCGGGGAGCTGTTTTTT. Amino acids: CASSSGQGNTGELFF.